These 5 T cell receptor beta chains originate from one sample sequenced in a study of cytomegalovirus exposure and HLA in healthy donors. It was with 60 Vbeta and 13 Jbeta primers that the PCR ran. Some clones are missing from TCRdb's copy, which holds only in-frame ones; the method was immunoSEQ multiplex PCR. Among 65,000 to 100,000 clones, about 70% were seen once, and the ten largest hold over 3%. The sample was PBMCs. Receptors originate from a man in his forties or fifties in good health and CMV-seronegative.

The J gene is TRBJ2-7, the V gene TRBV6-1; TRBD2 might be the D (5 bases). The CDR3 is 13 amino acids. V was cut by 0 bases and J by 9 bases, with 12 bases left in between. CDR1 MNHNS and CDR2 SASEGT come from the germline V gene. In DNA, the CDR3 is TGTGCCAGCAGTGAAGCCCGAGAGGGCGGGCAGTACTTC. This translates into CASSEAREGGQYF.

In this sample, this clone turned up a few times. The chain has TRBV7-2 and TRBJ2-3; 11 bases are a match to TRBD2. Unmatched junction bases numbered 7, after V lost 1 base and J lost 1 base. Germline V lookup: CDR1 SGHTA, CDR2 FQGNSA. This CDR3 has 18 amino acids. The CDR3 region has the DNA TGTGCCAGCAGCTTAGGTGCTAGCGGGGGGCAGGGCACAGATACGCAGTATTTT. Its translation is CASSLGASGGQGTDTQYF.

This rearrangement joins TRBV28 to TRBJ2-3, with D maybe TRBD2 (5 bases). V shed 1 base and J shed 3 bases, with 11 bases lying between them. CDR1 MDHEN and CDR2 SYDVKM come from the germline V gene. CDR3 length: 15 residues. CDR3 protein: CASSLYGKSTDTQYF. The CDR3 coding sequence is TGTGCCAGCAGTTTATACGGGAAGTCGACAGATACGCAGTATTTT.

The J gene is TRBJ1-6, the V gene TRBV4-1, with 8 bases fitting TRBD1. Germline V gene data show CDR1 as MGHRA and CDR2 as YSYEKL. The CDR3 extends over 15 amino acids. V shed 2 bases and J 14 bases; nucleotides not matched to a gene: 11. The CDR3 nucleotides read TGCGCCAGCAGCCAATCGGACAGGGAGATTAAGGCCCTCCACTTT. Encoded protein: CASSQSDREIKALHF.

V and J are TRBV7-2 and TRBJ1-4, with TRBD1 identical over 11 bases. The CDR3 spans 13 residues. Per the germline V gene, CDR1 is SGHTA and CDR2 is FQGNSA. With 10 bases clipped from V and 7 bases from J, the junction kept 5 bases outside the gene matches. The CDR3 DNA reads as TGTGCCACCCAGGGACAGGGGGGTGAAAAACTGTTTTTT. Translated: CATQGQGGEKLFF.